Presented here are 20 T cell receptor beta chains from one specimen sequenced in a study of T cells in Graves' hyperthyroidism and ophthalmopathy. TCR beta CDR3 region amplification was performed from RNA transcripts. Using the HTBI primer set, a first-round RT-PCR was run on the TCR CDR3. TCRdb fed the multiplex PCR reads into MiXCR, producing one record per CDR3 protein. The sample shows about 590,000 distinct CDR3 sequences, more than 13% of them seen only once. Sequencing was done on a sample of blood. Every receptor here comes from a young woman with Graves' ophthalmopathy.

This clonotype was found many times. The CDR3 reads CASSFPGQGRAFF. The DNA of the CDR3 is TGTGCCAGCAGCTTCCCCGGGCAGGGGCGAGCTTTCTTT. The chain employs TRBV7-2 and TRBJ1-1; D perhaps matches TRBD1 (6 bases). Trimming removed 3 bases from V and 10 bases from J, with 15 bases in between. This CDR3 comprises 13 residues. Germline assignment: CDR1 SGHTA and CDR2 FQGNSA.

This clonotype was counted at least ten times. This sequence joins TRBV24-1 and TRBJ2-5; 8 bases line up with TRBD2. Germline V gives CDR1 KGHDR, CDR2 SFDVKD. V gave up 6 bases and J gave up 5 bases; unmatched junction bases: 10. The CDR3 contains 15 residues. The CDR3 bases are TGTGCCACCAGTACCAGCGGGAGAGTGGGCGAGACCCAGTACTTC. Translating it yields CATSTSGRVGETQYF.

With regard to this clonotype: A much larger clone is a single base away; this may be a read error. J is TRBJ2-4 and V is TRBV20-1; D may correspond to TRBD1 or TRBD2 (7 bases each). CDR1 is DFQATT and CDR2 is SNEGSKA in the germline V gene (reference sequence). The CDR3 consists of 18 residues. CDR3 nucleotides: TGCAGTACTAGCGCAGCCCCGACAGGGTATGGAACCAAAAACATTCAGTACTTC. Translation: CSTSAAPTGYGTKNIQYF.

At least ten counts were recorded for this clonotype. The chain joins TRBV18 to TRBJ2-7; TRBD2 might be the D (5 bases). Trimming pared 2 bases from V and 2 bases from J, leaving 13 bases between. There are 15 residues in the CDR3. The V gene's germline CDR1 is KGHSH and CDR2 LQKENI. This CDR3 reads CASSPRSGITYEQYF. The CDR3 nucleotides are TGTGCCAGCTCACCAAGGAGCGGAATTACCTACGAGCAGTACTTC.

The chain combines TRBV24-1 with TRBJ1-5; 12 bases are a match to TRBD1. Per the germline V gene, CDR1 is KGHDR and CDR2 is SFDVKD. CDR3 length: 17 residues. Trimming took 1 base from V and 5 from J; bases not matched to a gene: 5. CDR3 sequence (DNA): TGTGCCACCAGTGATTTCGGGACAGGGGGCCGGGATCAGCCCCAGCATTTT. Its protein product is CATSDFGTGGRDQPQHF.

This clonotype came up many times. V usage is TRBV5-1 and J usage is TRBJ2-1, with no clear D. In germline, CDR1 is SGHRS, CDR2 YFSETQ. CDR3 length equals 13 residues. Trimming removed 6 bases at V and 6 bases at J, with 13 bases between. In DNA form, the CDR3 reads TGCGCCAGCACCCCCTCCCCTGCCAATGAGCAGTTCTTC. This sequence encodes CASTPSPANEQFF. The full variable domain, completed using reference TRBV5-1 and TRBJ2-1, is KAGVTQTPRYLIKTRGQQVTLSCSPISGHRSVSWYQQTPGQGLQFLFEYFSETQRNKGNFPGRFSGRQFSNSRSEMNVSTLELGDSALYLCASTPSPANEQFFGPGTRLTVL.

This clonotype has at least ten counts. This chain connects TRBV28 to TRBJ1-5; a possible D gene is TRBD1 (6 bases). The V gene lost 6 bases and the J gene lost 0 bases, with 18 bases spanning the gap. CDR3 length: 17 residues. Germline loops: CDR1 MDHEN, CDR2 SYDVKM. The CDR3 spells CASRPFGRGSSNQPQHF. The DNA for the CDR3 is TGTGCCAGCAGGCCATTTGGGAGGGGGAGTAGCAATCAGCCCCAGCATTTT.

The sample holds many counts of this clonotype. The rearrangement uses TRBV2 and TRBJ1-2; perhaps TRBD1 as D (5 bases). Germline CDR1 SNHLY, CDR2 FYNNEI. The CDR3 has 12 amino acids. V lost 7 bases to trimming and J lost 7 bases, with 13 bases between them. CDR3 amino acids: CASIEQGGGYTF. CDR3 DNA sequence: TGTGCCAGCATCGAGCAGGGAGGTGGCTACACCTTC.

This clonotype was seen repeatedly, ten times or more. The genes are TRBV29-1 and TRBJ2-5; 9 bases agree with TRBD1. V was clipped by 6 bases and J by 5 bases; unmatched bases: 7. CDR1 and CDR2 (germline): SQVTM, ANQGSEA. This CDR3 region has 13 residues. The CDR3 nucleotides are TGCAGCGTCGCCGGGGGACAGGGTGAGACCCAGTACTTC. Amino acid sequence: CSVAGGQGETQYF.

This clonotype has a count of ten or more. The rearrangement uses TRBV28 and TRBJ1-4; possibly TRBD1 for D (5 bases). V was clipped by 5 bases and J by 4 bases, with 14 bases between them. The germline gives CDR1 MDHEN, CDR2 SYDVKM. CDR3 length: 15 residues. CDR3 sequence reads: CASSKSGTGNEKLFF. CDR3 DNA sequence: TGTGCCAGCAGTAAATCCGGGACTGGTAATGAAAAACTGTTTTTT.

This clonotype appeared a few times. A read error may explain this, as a much larger clone is one base away. This chain links TRBV7-8 with TRBJ1-2; D is perhaps TRBD1 (6 bases). Germline-derived CDR1 and CDR2 are SGHVS and FQNEAQ. This CDR3 has 16 amino acids. This CDR3 reads CASSLGVGGTDYGYAF. CDR3 nucleotides: TGTGCCAGCAGCTTGGGGGTAGGGGGGACTGACTATGGCTACGCCTTC.

J is TRBJ2-5 and V is TRBV5-1, with 11 bases lining up with TRBD1. The CDR3 length is 14 residues. Per the germline V gene, CDR1 is SGHRS and CDR2 is YFSETQ. V dropped 4 bases and J dropped 7; count of bases not matched to a gene: 6. CDR3 protein: CASSAGTGGLTQYF. Written as DNA, the CDR3 is TGCGCCAGCAGCGCCGGGACAGGGGGTTTGACCCAGTACTTC. The entire variable domain, with the rest obtained from reference TRBV5-1 and TRBJ2-5, is as follows: KAGVTQTPRYLIKTRGQQVTLSCSPISGHRSVSWYQQTPGQGLQFLFEYFSETQRNKGNFPGRFSGRQFSNSRSEMNVSTLELGDSALYLCASSAGTGGLTQYFGPGTRLLVL.

This clonotype was found many times. The V gene is TRBV20-1, the J gene TRBJ2-5; D might be TRBD1 (6 bases). CDR1 and CDR2 (germline): DFQATT, SNEGSKA (reference sequence). CDR3 length equals 13 residues. The ends were cut back, 6 bases at V and 5 bases at J, with 16 bases in the middle. CDR3 bases: TGCAGTGCCCACGACAGGCTCCTTGAGACCCAGTACTTC. Its translation: CSAHDRLLETQYF.

This clonotype was counted ten times or more. The chain carries TRBV2 and TRBJ1-1, with a weak D call TRBD1 (6 bases). V lost 7 bases, J lost 1 base, and 10 bases lay in between. The CDR3 spans 13 residues. Germline V gene sequence: CDR1 SNHLY, CDR2 FYNNEI. The CDR3 spells CASTRQENTEAFF. CDR3 in DNA: TGTGCCAGCACCCGACAGGAGAACACTGAAGCTTTCTTT.

In this sample, this clonotype turned up many times. V gene TRBV5-1 combines with J gene TRBJ1-1; 8 positions agree with TRBD1. The CDR3 is made up of 16 amino acids. CDR1 is SGHRS and CDR2 is YFSETQ in the germline V gene. With 0 bases clipped from V and 4 bases from J, the junction kept 8 bases outside the gene matches. CDR3 sequence: CASSLVGQDFSTEAFF. The CDR3 region has the DNA TGCGCCAGCAGCTTGGTGGGACAGGATTTTAGCACTGAAGCTTTCTTT.

This clonotype was counted a few times. This chain links TRBV9 with TRBJ2-7, with D possibly being TRBD1 or TRBD2 (6 bases each). Germline V CDR1 and CDR2: SGDLS, YYNGEE. V gave up 4 bases and J gave up 1 base, with 21 bases separating them. There are 17 residues in the CDR3. The CDR3 bases are TGTGCCAGCAGCCCCCAACTATCGGGGGACATTTCCTACGAGCAGTACTTC. It yields the protein CASSPQLSGDISYEQYF.

The chain couples TRBV6-5 to TRBJ1-2; no firm D call. Deletions cut 2 bases from V and 0 bases from J, with 10 bases between. Per germline, CDR1 MNHEY and CDR2 SVGAGI. The CDR3 covers 15 residues. CDR3 DNA sequence: TGTGCCAGCAGTTACGGAGCAAGGACTAACTATGGCTACACCTTC. This gives the protein CASSYGARTNYGYTF.

There are many counts of this clonotype. The rearrangement links TRBV30 to TRBJ2-2; D is possibly TRBD2 (6 bases). Trimming cost V 4 bases and J 2 bases, with 11 bases left between them. This CDR3 comprises 14 residues. Germline V CDR1 and CDR2: GTSNPN, SVGIG (reference sequence). CDR3: CAWTPGANTGELFF. The CDR3 DNA is TGTGCCTGGACGCCGGGAGCCAACACCGGGGAGCTGTTTTTT.

This clonotype was picked up many times. This sequence joins TRBV20-1 and TRBJ1-5, with D hard to call. CDR1 and CDR2 from the germline V gene are DFQATT and SNEGSKA (reference sequence). This CDR3 is 14 amino acids long. Deletions cut 5 bases from V and 0 bases from J, with 11 bases between. In nucleotides, the CDR3 is TGCAGTGCTCCTCTAAGACTTAGCAATCAGCCCCAGCATTTT. Its translation: CSAPLRLSNQPQHF.

This clonotype was detected once. This could be a read error, since a much larger clone is one nucleotide away. The gene calls are TRBV4-3 and TRBJ2-2; 7 nucleotides match TRBD2. The CDR3 has 16 amino acids. With 0 bases clipped from V and 4 bases from J, the junction kept 5 bases outside the gene matches. Germline CDR1 LGHNA, CDR2 YSLEER. The CDR3 DNA reads TGCGCCAGCAGCCAAGAAACGGGGGGTAGCACCGGGGAGCTGTTTTTT. It specifies CASSQETGGSTGELFF.